This TCR beta chain was sequenced during a study of blood T cell repertoires in COVID-19. Study-level background: The United States, Italy and Spain provided the acute and convalescent COVID-19 samples. Sources were T cells, B-cell-depleted T cells, or PBMCs; the material itself was cDNA or gDNA.

V shed 3 bases and J shed 6 bases, with 12 bases lying between them. Germline V CDR1 and CDR2: SGHNT, YYREEE (reference sequence). The CDR3 sequence is 14 residues long. Per the original methods: Reference gene primer amplification gave estimated nucleated cell counts. Some clones are missing from TCRdb's copy, which holds only in-frame ones; the method was immunoSEQ multiplex PCR. V and J calls and clone size follow that table, whereas D and trimming were derived from the DNA. Of 500,000 to 600,000 clones detected, roughly nine tenths appear once; the ten largest clones hold about 8.2%. The chain employs TRBV5-4 and TRBJ1-4; D gene uncertain. This TCR was sampled from a woman in her forties or fifties with COVID-19, enrolled during active disease. Sequencing was carried out using peripheral blood. CDR3 loop: CASSSRGGDEKLFF. The CDR3 coding sequence is TGTGCCAGCAGCTCCCGGGGAGGAGATGAAAAACTGTTTTTT.